Described below is a single TCR beta chain sequence and its context. The specificity of this receptor is unknown. Base-call qualities are not available, and no considerably larger clone is one nucleotide away. The data were taken from a study of blood T cell dynamics during melanoma immunotherapy (dated by TCRdb to about 2020). Regarding the research as a whole: The patients had metastatic melanoma and were given first-line pembrolizumab or nivolumab plus ipilimumab as standard of care in the United Kingdom. Consecutive patients formed a training cohort, and a further independent group of patients from the same centre was pooled into an external validation set. To identify early correlates of response, the study profiled peripheral T cell receptor repertoires in patients with metastatic melanoma before and after one cycle of checkpoint inhibitor therapy. Study-level results and caveats: Patients who later achieved disease control showed a bifurcated PBMC repertoire reorganization at W3, with increased clonality or increased diversity, unlike progressors. The relatively small sample size was acknowledged as potentially limiting generalization of the results. The study could not determine whether the T cell clones driving repertoire changes were melanoma-specific or reflected general immune activation.

For every bulk PBMC sample, a fixed 350 ng of DNA was loaded. Following the manufacturer instructions, the immunoSEQ TCRb Assay kit was used to amplify TCR beta CDR3 sequences from genomic DNA. The KAPA Library Quantification Kit for Illumina platforms was used to quantify the pooled libraries by qPCR. Pooled libraries were clustered at about 0.55-1.2 pM and sequenced on an Illumina NextSeq 500. The paper's data handling went like this. TCR data were analyzed with immunoSEQ ANALYZER and the R LymphoSeq package. A rearrangement efficiency score was calculated as productive divided by the sum of productive and non-productive CDR3 sequences. Clonality was measured with the Gini coefficient and diversity with the Renyi index at alpha=1, and both measures were compared pairwise between timepoints within each patient. Clonal relatedness, based on an edit distance of 3, and repertoire similarity, based on the Bhattacharyya coefficient, were both computed in LymphoSeq. To classify response, a linear discriminant analysis based on week-3 changes in clonality and diversity was built using the R MASS and caret packages. Imported from immuneACCESS, the table was reduced by TCRdb to in-frame sequences with V and J called. These copies leave out some clones; in studies compared against another copy, an unresolved V gene accounts for under half, and the cause of the remainder is not known. V, J and clone size derive from that table, while D and trimming were established from the DNA sequence. In all, the sample holds about 6,900 clones, and 80% of those were seen once. Of the sample, less than 35% falls within the top ten clones.

The time point tag for this specimen amounts to: pre-treatment baseline. Blood was sampled before treatment (T0) and at week 3 (W3), after the first cycle of checkpoint blockade. Except for a couple of patients with rapid clinical progression, response was assessed 12 weeks after the first infusion by RECIST 1.1; disease control meant complete response, partial response or stable disease. Any patient who had received prior systemic cancer treatment, was on concomitant immunosuppressant therapy or had synchronous other active malignancies was excluded. To track both circulating cells and T cell turnover, TCR beta was sequenced from bulk PBMC as well as from plasma cell-free DNA. Lymphoprep and SepMate tubes were used to isolate PBMC from blood, and red cell lysis was then performed. QIAamp DNA Blood Mini kits were used to extract DNA from both PBMC and sorted T cell subsets. This sample comprised blood, obtained from a patient treated with checkpoint blockade. This receptor was obtained from a human donor with melanoma.

The CDR3 protein is CASSVDSSSYEQYF. At the DNA level, the sequence is TGTGCCAGCAGCGTAGACTCGAGCTCCTACGAGCAGTACTTC. The chain links TRBV9 with TRBJ2-7; the D segment cannot be called with confidence. The junction shows trimming of 0 bases on V and 0 bases on J, plus 7 bases between the germline ends. The germline V gene specifies SGDLS as CDR1 and YYNGEE as CDR2. The cysteine opens and the phenylalanine closes a CDR3 of 14 amino acids. Just the 42-base CDR3 DNA is kept, in frame starting at base 1.